Detailed here is one T cell receptor beta chain. At the DNA level, this CDR3 is encoded by other sequences in the same sample as well. Authors' processing steps: Estimated nucleated cell counts came from reference gene primer amplification. Generated by immunoSEQ multiplex PCR, the TCRdb table keeps only in-frame clones and is missing some. That table is the source of V, J and clone size, and D and trimming were worked out from the DNA. The sample consists of some 97,000 clones, 70% to 90% of them appearing once. This entry belongs to a study of blood T cell repertoires in COVID-19. From germline, CDR1 is SGHRS and CDR2 YFSETQ. Trimming took off 0 bases at V and 6 bases at J, with 9 bases between the two ends. The CDR3 totals 14 residues. The participants were between roughly 18 and 89 years old and came from some 23 US areas. Cohort placement rested on clinical history that participants reported themselves. Resolution of symptoms, clearance, or two negative PCRs was present in recovered Cohort 3 donors.

The chain links TRBV5-1 to TRBJ2-2; the D gene is possibly TRBD2 (5 bases). This clonotype originated in a woman aged 50 to 60 who had recovered from COVID-19. Sequenced material: PBMCs or T cells enriched from blood (not recorded which). This CDR3 reads CASSLGLAAGELFF. The CDR3 bases are TGCGCCAGCAGCTTGGGCCTAGCTGCCGGGGAGCTGTTTTTT.